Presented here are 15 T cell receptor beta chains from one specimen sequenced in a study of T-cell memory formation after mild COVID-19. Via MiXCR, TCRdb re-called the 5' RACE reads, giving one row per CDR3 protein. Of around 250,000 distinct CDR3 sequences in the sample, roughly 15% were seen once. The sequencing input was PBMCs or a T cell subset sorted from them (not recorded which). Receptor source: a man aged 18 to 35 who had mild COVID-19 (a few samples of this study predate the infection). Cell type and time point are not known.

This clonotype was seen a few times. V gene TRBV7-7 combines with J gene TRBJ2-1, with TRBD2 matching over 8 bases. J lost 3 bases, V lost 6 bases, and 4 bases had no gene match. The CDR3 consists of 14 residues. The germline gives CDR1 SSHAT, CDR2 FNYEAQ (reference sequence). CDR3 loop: CASRPGTSYNEQFF. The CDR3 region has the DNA TGTGCCAGCAGACCTGGGACTAGCTACAATGAGCAGTTCTTC.

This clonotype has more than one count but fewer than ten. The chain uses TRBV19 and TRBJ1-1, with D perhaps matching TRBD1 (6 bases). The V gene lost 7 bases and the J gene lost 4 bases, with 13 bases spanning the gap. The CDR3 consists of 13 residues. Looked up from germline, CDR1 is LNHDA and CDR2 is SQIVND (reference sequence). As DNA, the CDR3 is TGTGCCAGTACCCGTTCGGGGGCCACTGAAGCTTTCTTT. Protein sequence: CASTRSGATEAFF.

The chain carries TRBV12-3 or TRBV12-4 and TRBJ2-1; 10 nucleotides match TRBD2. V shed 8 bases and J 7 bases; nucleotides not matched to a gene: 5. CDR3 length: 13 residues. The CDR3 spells CASAPSGGNEQFF. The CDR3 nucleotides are TGTGCCAGCGCCCCTAGCGGGGGTAATGAGCAGTTCTTC.

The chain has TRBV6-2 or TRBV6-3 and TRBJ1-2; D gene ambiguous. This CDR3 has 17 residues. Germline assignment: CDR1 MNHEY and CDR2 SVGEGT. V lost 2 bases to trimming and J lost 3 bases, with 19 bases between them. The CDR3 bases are TGTGCCAGCAGTTACCCCAGGAGTTTCGCCGTTTACTATGGCTACACCTTC. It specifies CASSYPRSFAVYYGYTF.

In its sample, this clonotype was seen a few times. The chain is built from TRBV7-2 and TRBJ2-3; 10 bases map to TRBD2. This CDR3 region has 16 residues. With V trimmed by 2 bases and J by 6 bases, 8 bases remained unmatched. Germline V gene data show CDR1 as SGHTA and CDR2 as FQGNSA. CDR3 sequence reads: CASSLRGLAGADTQYF. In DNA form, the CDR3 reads TGTGCCAGCAGCTTAAGGGGGCTAGCGGGGGCGGATACGCAGTATTTT.

The CDR3 sequence is CASSPGSGNTGELFF. The DNA of the CDR3 is TGTGCCAGCAGCCCCGGGTCTGGGAACACCGGGGAGCTGTTTTTT. The rearrangement uses TRBV7-2 and TRBJ2-2; D unclear. This CDR3 is built from 15 residues. CDR1 and CDR2 from the germline V gene are SGHTA and FQGNSA. The V end lost 5 bases, the J end lost 1 base, and 11 bases lay between the germline ends.

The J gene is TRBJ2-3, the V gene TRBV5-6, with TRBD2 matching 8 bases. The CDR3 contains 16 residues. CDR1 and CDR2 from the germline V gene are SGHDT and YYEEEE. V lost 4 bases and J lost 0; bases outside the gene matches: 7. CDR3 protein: CASSAAGTRSTDTQYF. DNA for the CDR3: TGTGCCAGCAGCGCAGCCGGGACTAGAAGCACAGATACGCAGTATTTT.

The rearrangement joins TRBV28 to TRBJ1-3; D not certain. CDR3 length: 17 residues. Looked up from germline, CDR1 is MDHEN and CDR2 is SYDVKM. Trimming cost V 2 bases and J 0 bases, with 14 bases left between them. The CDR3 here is CASSLPIGTSSGNTIYF. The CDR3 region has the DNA TGTGCCAGCAGTTTACCAATCGGTACGAGCTCTGGAAACACCATATATTTT.

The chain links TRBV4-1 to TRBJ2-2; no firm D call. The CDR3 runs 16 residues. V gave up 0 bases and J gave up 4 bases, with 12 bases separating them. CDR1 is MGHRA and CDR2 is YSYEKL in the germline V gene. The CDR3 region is CASSQDSGPGTGELFF. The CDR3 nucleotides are TGCGCCAGCAGCCAAGATTCAGGTCCAGGCACCGGGGAGCTGTTTTTT.

The CDR3 coding sequence is TGCGCCAGCAGCCCTGACACCCGGGCCAACGTCCTGACTTTC. This sequence encodes CASSPDTRANVLTF. The chain couples TRBV4-3 to TRBJ2-6; D is uncertain. The germline gives CDR1 LGHNA, CDR2 YSLEER. This CDR3 has 14 amino acids. Trimming left V 4 bases short and J 5 bases short, with 9 bases between.

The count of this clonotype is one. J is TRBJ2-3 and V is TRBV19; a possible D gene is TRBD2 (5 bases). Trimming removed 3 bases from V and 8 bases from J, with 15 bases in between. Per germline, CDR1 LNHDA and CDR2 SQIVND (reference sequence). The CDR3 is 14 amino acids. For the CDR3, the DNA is TGTGCCAGTAGTATGGTTCTAGACGGAGGTACGCAGTATTTT. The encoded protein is CASSMVLDGGTQYF.

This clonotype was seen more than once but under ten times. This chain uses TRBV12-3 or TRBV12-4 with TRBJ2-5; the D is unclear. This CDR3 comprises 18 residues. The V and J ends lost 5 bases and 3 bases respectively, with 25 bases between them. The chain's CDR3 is CASSVISNRTEPEETQYF. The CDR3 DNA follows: TGTGCCAGCAGTGTCATCTCCAACCGGACCGAGCCCGAAGAGACCCAGTACTTC.

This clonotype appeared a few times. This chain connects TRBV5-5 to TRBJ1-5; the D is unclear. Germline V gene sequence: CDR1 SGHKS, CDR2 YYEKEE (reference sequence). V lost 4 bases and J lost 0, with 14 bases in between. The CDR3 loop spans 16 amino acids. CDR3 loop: CASSLEDQVSNQPQHF. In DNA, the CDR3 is TGTGCCAGCAGCCTTGAGGATCAGGTTAGCAATCAGCCCCAGCATTTT.

The CDR3 reads CASRLQGYTEAFF. For the CDR3, the DNA is TGTGCCAGCAGGCTACAGGGGTACACTGAAGCTTTCTTT. V and J are TRBV12-3 or TRBV12-4 and TRBJ1-1; 7 nucleotides agree with TRBD1. J gave up 3 bases and V 6 bases, and 4 bases lay outside the gene matches. The CDR3 totals 13 residues.

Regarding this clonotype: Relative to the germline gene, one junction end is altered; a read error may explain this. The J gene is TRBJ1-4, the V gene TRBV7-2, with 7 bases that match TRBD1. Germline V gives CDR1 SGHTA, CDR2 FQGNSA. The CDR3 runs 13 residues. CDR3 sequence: CASGKGARETLFF. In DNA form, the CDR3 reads TGTGCCAGCGGAAAGGGGGCTAGGGAAACACTGTTTTTT.